The TCR beta chain under discussion was sequenced for a study of cytomegalovirus exposure and HLA in healthy donors. Background on the study: The roughly 100 million unique TCR beta sequences, from 150 million to 200 million T cells, were found by an earlier analysis. Whole-study results and caveats: According to reports, the classifier identified cytomegalovirus status with high specificity and sensitivity. The study listed approximately 170 cytomegalovirus-associated TCR beta chains.

The PCR was carried out with 60 Vbeta primers and 13 Jbeta primers. Assay: immunoSEQ multiplex PCR; the TCRdb copy retains only in-frame clones and omits some. The repertoire holds over 150,000 clones, with about 82% as singletons. This CDR3 is built from 16 residues. Germline values: CDR1 MNHNS, CDR2 SASEGT. With 1 base removed from V and 6 bases from J, the gap between germline ends came to 17 bases. Worth noting for this clone: Its antigen is currently unknown.

This receptor was obtained from a woman in her thirties in good health and CMV-seropositive. V and J are TRBV6-1 and TRBJ2-3, with D maybe TRBD1 (6 bases). Input material: PBMCs. In DNA form, the CDR3 reads TGTGCCAGCAGTGAAGGGTCGGCAGGGGTCGGGGATACGCAGTATTTT. This translates into CASSEGSAGVGDTQYF.